One and the same sample provided the 26 T cell receptor beta chains below, sequenced in a study of blood T cells in healthy people across ages. A second PCR, run for roughly 7 to 11 cycles, used a sample-barcoded 5' primer plus a J-beta primer mix. MiXCR was run by TCRdb on the 5' RACE reads, yielding one entry per CDR3 protein. The sample lists approximately 800,000 distinct CDR3 sequences; roughly 24% were seen once. These data are also associated with another study on T cells of mothers and their children.

Sequenced sample: blood. These receptors were obtained from a boy aged 10-17 years in good health.

The chain joins TRBV27 to TRBJ2-3; D gene uncertain. With 5 bases removed from V and 14 bases from J, the gap between germline ends came to 32 bases. Germline assignment: CDR1 MNHEY and CDR2 SMNVEV (reference sequence). This CDR3 is built from 17 residues. The CDR3 loop reads CASSRKVPSPLPSATYF. The CDR3 DNA reads as TGTGCCAGCAGTAGAAAAGTCCCTTCCCCGCTCCCATCGGCTACGTATTTT.

The table lists this clonotype with many counts. The chain combines TRBV7-8 with TRBJ1-1, with 7 bases that match TRBD1. The V gene's germline CDR1 is SGHVS and CDR2 FQNEAQ. With 5 bases clipped from V and 4 bases from J, the junction kept 7 bases outside the gene matches. The CDR3 consists of 14 residues. The CDR3 DNA is TGTGCCAGCAGCGTATCAGGGGGAGGCACTGAAGCTTTCTTT. It codes for CASSVSGGGTEAFF.

The chain employs TRBV12-3 or TRBV12-4 and TRBJ1-1; no definite D call. The CDR3 contains 11 residues. V was clipped by 5 bases and J by 3 bases, with 4 bases between them. The CDR3 bases are TGTGCCAGCAGTACACACACTGAAGCTTTCTTT. It translates to CASSTHTEAFF.

This clonotype was detected a few times. The rearrangement joins TRBV12-3 or TRBV12-4 to TRBJ1-2, with D uncertain. The CDR3 loop spans 14 amino acids. The V gene lost 4 bases and the J gene lost 0 bases, with 9 bases spanning the gap. The CDR3 bases are TGTGCCAGCAGTTCTCACGCACCTAACTATGGCTACACCTTC. The encoded protein is CASSSHAPNYGYTF.

The CDR3 protein is CASSPVTSGTGFTDTQYF. CDR3 in DNA: TGTGCCAGCAGCCCAGTTACTTCCGGGACAGGGTTTACAGATACGCAGTATTTT. The rearrangement joins TRBV5-6 to TRBJ2-3; 9 bases agree with TRBD1. Trimming at V came to 4 bases and at J to 3 bases, leaving 15 bases not matched to a gene. Germline V gene data show CDR1 as SGHDT and CDR2 as YYEEEE. The CDR3 has 18 amino acids.

This chain links TRBV10-3 with TRBJ2-2; 9 positions agree with TRBD2. Germline V gene sequence: CDR1 ENHRY, CDR2 SYGVKD. CDR3 length: 16 amino acids. The ends lost 5 bases at V and 4 bases at J; junction bases unmatched: 8. DNA for the CDR3: TGTGCCATCAGTAAAATAGCGGGGGACCTCACCGGGGAGCTGTTTTTT. It codes for CAISKIAGDLTGELFF.

This clonotype was seen a handful of times. The gene calls are TRBV18 and TRBJ2-3, with D maybe TRBD1 (5 bases). Germline CDR1 and CDR2: KGHSH and LQKENI. CDR3 length equals 17 residues. V gave up 1 base and J gave up 7 bases, with 21 bases separating them. The CDR3 nucleotides are TGTGCCAGCTCACCACTCTACTCAGGGATTGAAGATTATACGCAGTATTTT. Translating it yields CASSPLYSGIEDYTQYF.

The gene calls are TRBV6-6 and TRBJ1-2, with D perhaps TRBD1 (6 bases). Trimming left V 2 bases short and J 8 bases short, with 21 bases between. Germline lookup yields CDR1 MNHNY and CDR2 SVGAGI (reference sequence). The CDR3 has 16 amino acids. For the CDR3, the DNA is TGTGCCAGCAGTTACCCCGAACAGGGTATTTCGGGCGGCTACACCTTC. As protein: CASSYPEQGISGGYTF.

This clonotype has just one count. The V gene is TRBV29-1, the J gene TRBJ1-2; no clear D. Looked up from germline, CDR1 is SQVTM and CDR2 is ANQGSEA. There are 9 residues in the CDR3. V was pared by 7 bases and J by 7 bases, with 7 bases between. CDR3 DNA: TGCAGCGCTTCTGGTGGCTACACCTTC. Translating gives CSASGGYTF.

The table lists this clonotype with a few counts. The gene calls are TRBV28 and TRBJ1-1, with D possibly TRBD1 on 6 matching bases. Germline values: CDR1 MDHEN, CDR2 SYDVKM. The CDR3 length is 14 residues. The V and J ends lost 5 bases and 7 bases respectively, with 17 bases between them. Written as DNA, the CDR3 is TGTGCCAGCAGTCTCAGGGGTCCTACTTATGAAGCTTTCTTT. It encodes CASSLRGPTYEAFF.

There are a few counts of this clonotype. CDR3 residues: CASSHPTRPFTDTQYF. CDR3 sequence (DNA): TGCGCCAGCAGCCACCCCACGCGCCCCTTCACAGATACGCAGTATTTT. The chain has TRBV4-1 and TRBJ2-3; D call uncertain. The germline V gene has CDR1 MGHRA and CDR2 YSYEKL. The CDR3 contains 16 residues. Trimming took off 3 bases at V and 2 bases at J, with 15 bases between the two ends.

This clonotype was observed a handful of times. The genes are TRBV7-2 and TRBJ2-7; no definite D call. CDR1 and CDR2 (germline): SGHTA, FQGNSA. V was clipped by 1 base and J by 7 bases, with 11 bases between them. The CDR3 covers 13 residues. The CDR3 sequence is CASSLEVPREQYF. The CDR3 nucleotides read TGTGCCAGCAGCTTAGAGGTGCCTCGGGAGCAGTACTTC.

Only a few counts were recorded for this clonotype. The V call is TRBV27, the J call TRBJ1-2, with 10 bases that match TRBD1. The CDR3 runs to 15 residues. The V and J ends lost 0 bases and 5 bases, in that order; junction bases with no gene match: 3. Germline CDR1 MNHEY, CDR2 SMNVEV (reference sequence). In DNA, the CDR3 is TGTGCCAGCAGTTTATCGACAGGGGGCTGGTATGGCTACACCTTC. It yields the protein CASSLSTGGWYGYTF.

In its sample, this clonotype was seen a few times. The chain recombines TRBV11-2 with TRBJ1-2; D might be TRBD1 (6 bases). V lost 1 base and J lost 3, with 12 bases in between. This CDR3 spans 15 amino acids. CDR1 and CDR2 from the germline V gene are SGHAT and FQNNGV. The CDR3 loop reads CASSLGLQGDYGYTF. The CDR3 DNA follows: TGTGCCAGCAGCTTAGGTCTACAGGGTGACTATGGCTACACCTTC.

V usage is TRBV2 and J usage is TRBJ1-5; a possible D gene is TRBD1 (5 bases). Germline CDR1 SNHLY, CDR2 FYNNEI. Trimming stripped 8 bases from V and 0 bases from J, with 23 bases between. The CDR3 runs to 18 residues. In DNA, the CDR3 is TGTGCCAGCTCTGGGGGGGTTACCAGACTCTATAGCAATCAGCCCCAGCATTTT. Translation gives CASSGGVTRLYSNQPQHF.

The chain employs TRBV29-1 and TRBJ2-7; D ambiguous. Germline V gene data show CDR1 as SQVTM and CDR2 as ANQGSEA. This CDR3 contains 12 residues. The germline V and J ends were trimmed by 8 bases and 3 bases, with 14 bases remaining between them. The CDR3 nucleotides are TGCAGCACAACCTTTACGGGCTACGAGCAGTACTTC. It translates to CSTTFTGYEQYF.

This clonotype was observed once. The germline gene is not matched at one end of the junction; a read error may be the cause. The DNA of the CDR3 is TGTGCCAGCAGCTTAGCGTGGACAGATACGCAGTACTTT. Translating it yields CASSLAWTDTQYF. The chain uses TRBV7-2 and TRBJ2-3, with TRBD1 as a possible D gene (6 bases). Germline lookup yields CDR1 SGHTA and CDR2 FQGNSA. The CDR3 runs to 13 residues. The variable domain in full, completed from reference TRBV7-2 and TRBJ2-3, reads GAGVSQSPSNKVTEKGKDVELRCDPISGHTALYWYRQSLGQGLEFLIYFQGNSAPDKSGLPSDRFSAERTGGSVSTLTIQRTQQEDSAVYLCASSLAWTDTQYFGPGTRLTVL.

This clonotype was seen a few times. This sequence joins TRBV6-2 or TRBV6-3 and TRBJ2-3; D gene uncertain. This CDR3 contains 15 residues. V dropped 5 bases and J dropped 2 bases, with 14 bases sitting between them. Germline CDR1 is MNHEY and CDR2 is SVGEGT. CDR3 bases: TGTGCCAGCAGTCCGCCCATAGGCCCCACAGATACGCAGTATTTT. Translation: CASSPPIGPTDTQYF.

The sample holds one count of this clonotype. The chain links TRBV7-9 to TRBJ2-5; weak D call: TRBD1 (5 bases). The J call may be mistaken, given a closer DNA end match to TRBJ2-1. CDR1 SEHNR and CDR2 FQNEAQ come from the germline V gene (reference sequence). The CDR3 runs to 15 residues. CDR3 region: CASSLWQGSVDEQFF. The CDR3 DNA is TGTGCCAGCAGCTTATGGCAGGGAAGTGTGGATGAGCAGTTCTTC.

The CDR3 DNA reads TGTGCCAGCAGTCCCCTACTAGCGGGAGTGCACGATGAGCAGTTCTTC. Translation: CASSPLLAGVHDEQFF. V gene TRBV28 combines with J gene TRBJ2-7; TRBD2 aligns across 11 bases. The J call may not be correct, given that the DNA end is closer to TRBJ2-1. Per the germline V gene, CDR1 is MDHEN and CDR2 is SYDVKM. This CDR3 spans 16 amino acids.

This clonotype was seen a handful of times. V gene TRBV4-1 combines with J gene TRBJ1-4, with D tentatively TRBD1 (6 bases). The germline CDR1 and CDR2 sequences are MGHRA and YSYEKL. The ends were cut back, 5 bases at V and 3 bases at J, with 19 bases in the middle. This CDR3 is 17 amino acids long. In nucleotides, the CDR3 is TGCGCCAGCAGCGAAATCCTTCACAGGGTATCTAATGAAAAACTGTTTTTT. Its protein is CASSEILHRVSNEKLFF.

V usage is TRBV9 and J usage is TRBJ2-1, with 10 bases aligning to TRBD1. The V and J ends lost 5 bases and 7 bases, in that order; junction bases with no gene match: 12. Germline loops: CDR1 SGDLS, CDR2 YYNGEE. CDR3 length: 16 amino acids. The CDR3 region has the DNA TGTGCCAGCAGTGTTACCGGGACAGGGGTGGGAAATGAGCAGTTCTTC. This codes for CASSVTGTGVGNEQFF.

This rearrangement joins TRBV20-1 to TRBJ2-1; D may correspond to TRBD1 or TRBD2 (5 bases each). V was cut by 4 bases and J by 10 bases, with 8 bases left in between. Looked up from germline, CDR1 is DFQATT and CDR2 is SNEGSKA (reference sequence). The CDR3 has 10 amino acids. In nucleotides, the CDR3 is TGCAGTGCTACATGGGGGGAGCAGTTCTTC. Translated: CSATWGEQFF.

This clonotype was observed a handful of times. V is TRBV7-9 and J is TRBJ2-7; perhaps TRBD1 as D (6 bases). With the DNA end fitting TRBJ2-1 better, the J assignment may be wrong. This CDR3 comprises 12 residues. Per germline, CDR1 SEHNR and CDR2 FQNEAQ (reference sequence). CDR3 coding DNA: TGTGCCAGCAGCACACAGGGAGTTGAGCAGTTCTTC. Translation gives CASSTQGVEQFF.

This clonotype was detected a few times. Here the CDR3 DNA reads TGCAGTGCTAGGGGGCAGGTAGGAGAGACCCAGTACTTC. Translation: CSARGQVGETQYF. This chain links TRBV20-1 with TRBJ2-5, with a possible D match to TRBD1 (5 bases). CDR1 DFQATT and CDR2 SNEGSKA come from the germline V gene (reference sequence). V was clipped by 3 bases and J by 4 bases, with 12 bases between them. The CDR3 spans 13 residues.

The CDR3 protein is CAISESGSGGIYNEQFF. The CDR3 bases are TGTGCCATCAGTGAGTCTGGTAGCGGGGGCATTTACAATGAGCAGTTCTTC. The rearrangement joins TRBV10-3 to TRBJ2-1; 9 positions match TRBD2. This CDR3 spans 17 amino acids. V lost 0 bases to trimming and J lost 4 bases; unmatched junction nucleotides: 7. Germline V gives CDR1 ENHRY, CDR2 SYGVKD.